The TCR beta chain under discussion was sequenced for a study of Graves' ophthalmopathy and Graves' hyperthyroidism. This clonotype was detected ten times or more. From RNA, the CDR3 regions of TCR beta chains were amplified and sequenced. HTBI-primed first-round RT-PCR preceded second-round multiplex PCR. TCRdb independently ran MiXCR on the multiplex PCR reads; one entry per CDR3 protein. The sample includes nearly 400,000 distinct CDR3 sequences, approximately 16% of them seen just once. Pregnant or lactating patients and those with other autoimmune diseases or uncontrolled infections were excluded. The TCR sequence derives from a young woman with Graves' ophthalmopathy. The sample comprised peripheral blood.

CDR3 residues: CASSPVQGASREQYF. The CDR3 nucleotides read TGTGCCAGCAGCCCGGTACAGGGGGCTTCGAGGGAGCAGTACTTC. The genes are TRBV5-8 and TRBJ2-7; 9 bases match TRBD1. The CDR3 runs 15 residues. J lost 7 bases, V lost 4 bases, and 12 bases had no gene match. CDR1 and CDR2 (germline): SGHTS, YDEGEE.